The count of the clone carrying this T cell receptor (beta chain) is one. Germline V lookup: CDR1 DFQATT, CDR2 SNEGSKA (reference sequence). V lost 0 bases and J lost 9; bases outside the gene matches: 4. CDR3 size: 13 residues. These data originate in a study of blood T cells in healthy people across ages. With a J-beta primer mix and a sample-barcoded 5' primer, a second PCR ran 7 to 11 cycles. TCRdb analysed the 5' RACE reads with MiXCR anew, one entry per CDR3 protein. In the table there are around 970,000 distinct CDR3 sequences, just over 50% of which are singletons. This clonotype was sampled from a woman aged 55-69 years in good health. The rearrangement uses TRBV20-1 and TRBJ2-1; 8 positions agree with TRBD2. The material sequenced was blood. CDR3 in amino acids: CSARDLGRAEQFF. CDR3 nucleotide sequence: TGCAGTGCTAGAGATCTCGGGAGGGCTGAGCAGTTCTTC.